These T cell receptor beta chains were read from a single sample in a study of identifying expanded T cells in peripheral blood. Repertoires were generated with immunoSEQ multiplex PCR, while TCRdb's copy carries only in-frame clones and drops some. The table has about 85,000 clones, 70% to 90% seen once. The specimen sequenced was blood. These receptors were obtained from a person aged 18 to 70 in good health. The conserved cysteine and the conserved F or W are not part of the CDR3 here. The D gene is left open where the match is weak.

V gene	D gene	J gene	CDR3 protein
TRBV4-1	NA	TRBJ2-2	ASSQETANTGELF
TRBV27	NA	TRBJ1-6	ASKWTLGSPLH
TRBV21-1	NA	TRBJ2-2	ASSKDPRGHIDTGELF
TRBV30	NA	TRBJ2-5	ARGGRKETQY
TRBV7-2	NA	TRBJ1-5	ASRWGPGQPQH
TRBV9	TRBD2	TRBJ2-1	ASSVFSGGRNEQF
TRBV15	NA	TRBJ1-1	ATSRERAGLNTEAF
TRBV6-5	TRBD1	TRBJ1-1	ASSYSPGGIEAF
TRBV11-2	NA	TRBJ1-4	ASSLAGPREKLF
TRBV5-1	NA	TRBJ2-3	ASSLGLGTDTQY
TRBV30	TRBD2	TRBJ2-2	AWSVLAGDTGELF
TRBV7-2	TRBD2	TRBJ2-1	ASSRAAGGLNEQF